This TCR beta chain originates from a study of shared clonotypes between healthy human individuals (dated by TCRdb to about 2020). A note on the overall study: Two women and a few men aged 18 to 49 years were included in the cohort. To increase sequencing depth and limit assay-specific biases, TCR repertoire library preparation and sequencing were carried out by different laboratories using diverse techniques. For each donor, three plates each were used for CD4 naive and CD4 memory, two plates were used for CD8 naive, and one plate was used for CD8 memory. Leukapheresis yielded between about 0.94 and 9 billion PBMCs per donor. The study deeply sequenced blood TCR repertoires of five healthy adults to estimate repertoire size and the extent of clonotype sharing between individuals. What the work shows at the level of the full study, not this receptor alone: Across a handful of donors, around 5% of naive CD4, approximately 4% of naive CD8, under 2.5% of memory CD4, and approximately 0.4% of memory CD8 clonotypes were shared. Sampling was limited to blood, and TCR repertoires in tissue likely differ from TCR repertoires in blood. Even with the large sequencing depth, rarefaction of the sorted-subset datasets indicated that sequencing was incomplete. Larger estimated clonotype richness was generally found for naive subsets than for memory subsets. Pairwise subsampling indicated that sequencing depth was expected to affect the degree of clonotype sharing among donors. The genetic and exposure-history diversity represented was limited by the small number of donors. Clonotypes shared by all four sorted-subset donors showed higher generation probabilities than non-shared clonotypes.

Donors were healthy HIV-negative adults with no recently reported acute infections or vaccinations. Every donor was a Caucasian adult residing in Nashville, Tennessee, USA. CD4+ T cells were enriched by magnetic negative selection; naive cells were then positively selected on CD45RA, and the negative fraction formed the memory subset. After blood collection by leukapheresis, PBMCs were isolated using Ficoll-Histopaque density gradient centrifugation and then cryopreserved in the vapor phase of liquid nitrogen. Purity and quantity of every magnetically sorted T cell population were checked by analytical flow cytometry. Genomic DNA was isolated from every sorted fraction and measured by UV absorbance on a Nanodrop 2000c. Using the deep immunoSEQ assay, multiplex PCR amplified TCR CDR3 regions from genomic DNA. Extracted genomic DNA from each cell subset was distributed evenly across all wells of several immunoSEQ 96-well plates, and each plate was treated as a replicate. For sorted subsets, around 200 ng genomic DNA, equal to tens of thousands of T cell genomes, was loaded into each replicate PCR. Purified libraries were measured with a Qubit 3.0 fluorometer, size-checked on a Bioanalyzer 2100, and measured again with the KAPA Library Quantification kit. Every immunoSEQ 96-well plate was sequenced on a dedicated single-read 150-cycle Illumina NextSeq 550 flow cell. The original pipeline was this. The immunoSEQ output contained only junctional sequences without quality scores, so filtering could not match that applied to full-length reads. Sequences were annotated with PyIR, a Python wrapper for IgBLAST v1.9, using IMGT germline references to assign V/J genes and CDR3. Reads were filtered out if the reads had weak V/J assignments (E-value above 1e-6), no CDR3, stop codons, out-of-frame junctions, or ambiguous translated residues. V3J clonotypes were defined as sequences sharing an identical inferred V gene, J gene, and CDR3 amino acid sequence. Percentage overlap between repertoires was calculated by dividing the number of shared unique clonotypes by the size of the smaller repertoire. Repertoire richness was assessed with RTK rarefaction, the Chao1 estimator, and Recon v2.1 estimates of unobserved clonotypes. For all TCRbeta clonotypes obtained by the gDNA method from a handful of donors, generation probabilities were computed with OLGA. TCRdb carries this immuneACCESS record with in-frame sequences only. Its versions omit some clonotypes, under half of them owing to an unresolved V gene in the studies checked, with the rest unexplained. For V, J and clone size, that table is used; D and trimming come from the DNA. This sample gives some 550,000 clones in total; roughly 97% of them show up just once. The ten biggest clones cover roughly 0.05% of the sample.

Comments on this clone: The target of this receptor is not known. One base away there is no much larger clone; base qualities are not given.

Spanning cysteine to phenylalanine, the CDR3 consists of 13 amino acids. Only the CDR3 DNA stays, 39 bases, in frame from base 1. V lost 6 bases and J lost 4 bases; the stretch between them is 7 bases long. According to the germline V gene, CDR1 reads SNHLY and CDR2 reads FYNNEI. Sequencing was done on a sample of naive CD4+ T cells sorted from blood. The intended sense of this specimen's cell subset or site label: CD45RA+ positively selected. The chain is made from TRBV2 and TRBJ2-6; there is no confident call for the D gene. The source of this sequence is a woman in her 30s in good health. The DNA is as follows: TGTGCCAGCAGGCAGGCGGGGGCCAACGTCCTGACTTTC. This is translated as CASRQAGANVLTF.